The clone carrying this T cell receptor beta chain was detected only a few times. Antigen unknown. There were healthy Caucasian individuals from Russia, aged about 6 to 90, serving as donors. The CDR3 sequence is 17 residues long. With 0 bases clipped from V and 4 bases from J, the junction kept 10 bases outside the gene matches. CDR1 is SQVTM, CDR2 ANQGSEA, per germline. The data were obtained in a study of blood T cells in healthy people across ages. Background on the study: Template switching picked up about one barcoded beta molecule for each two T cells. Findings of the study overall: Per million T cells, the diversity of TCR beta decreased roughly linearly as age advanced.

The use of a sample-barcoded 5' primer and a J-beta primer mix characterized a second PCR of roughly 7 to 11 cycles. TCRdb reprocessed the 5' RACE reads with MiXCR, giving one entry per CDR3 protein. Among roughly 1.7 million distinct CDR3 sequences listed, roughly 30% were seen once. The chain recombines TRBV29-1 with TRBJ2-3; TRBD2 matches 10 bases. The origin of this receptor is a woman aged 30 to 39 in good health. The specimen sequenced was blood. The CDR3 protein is CSVEDGGPSGSSDTQYF. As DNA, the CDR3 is TGCAGCGTTGAAGATGGGGGTCCTAGCGGGAGTTCAGATACGCAGTATTTT.